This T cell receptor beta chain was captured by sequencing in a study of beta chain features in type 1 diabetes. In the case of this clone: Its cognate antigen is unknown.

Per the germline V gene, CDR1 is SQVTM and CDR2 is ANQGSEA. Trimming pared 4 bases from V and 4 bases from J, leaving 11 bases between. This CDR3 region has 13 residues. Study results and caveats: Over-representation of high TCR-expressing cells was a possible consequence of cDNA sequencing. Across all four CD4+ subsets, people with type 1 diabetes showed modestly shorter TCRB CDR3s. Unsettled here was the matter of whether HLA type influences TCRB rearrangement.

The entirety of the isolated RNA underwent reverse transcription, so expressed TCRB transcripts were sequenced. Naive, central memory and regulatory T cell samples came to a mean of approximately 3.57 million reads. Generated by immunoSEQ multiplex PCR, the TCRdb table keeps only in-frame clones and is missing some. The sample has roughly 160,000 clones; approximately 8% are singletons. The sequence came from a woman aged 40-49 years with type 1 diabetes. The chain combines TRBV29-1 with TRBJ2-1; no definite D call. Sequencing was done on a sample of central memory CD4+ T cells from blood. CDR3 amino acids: CSVGSTLYNEQFF. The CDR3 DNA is TGCAGCGTTGGGAGCACCCTTTACAATGAGCAGTTCTTC.